One and the same sample provided the 24 T cell receptor beta chains below, sequenced in a study of shared clonotypes between healthy human individuals. Produced via immunoSEQ multiplex PCR; TCRdb's table is partial and in-frame only. The sample has more than 2,000,000 clones, approximately 92% seen once. The sequencing input was naive CD4+ T cells sorted from blood. Subset defined: CD45RA+ positively selected. Receptors originate from a young man in good health.

The chain has TRBV5-1 and TRBJ2-5; no definite D call. With 2 bases removed from V and 2 bases from J, the gap between germline ends came to 10 bases. The length of the CDR3 is 14 residues. Per the germline V gene, CDR1 is SGHRS and CDR2 is YFSETQ. CDR3 protein: CASSFNRLQETQYF. CDR3 DNA: TGCGCCAGCAGCTTTAACAGATTACAAGAGACCCAGTACTTC.

V is TRBV14 and J is TRBJ1-4, with D tentatively TRBD1 (5 bases). The CDR3 is 14 residues long. The V and J ends lost 5 bases and 6 bases respectively, with 13 bases between them. From germline, CDR1 is SGHDN and CDR2 FVKESK. In nucleotides, the CDR3 is TGTGCCAGCAGCTCCCAGGGCTTGGATGAAAAACTGTTTTTT. It is translated as CASSSQGLDEKLFF.

The sample holds one count of this clone. This chain joins TRBV7-8 and TRBJ2-7; D uncertain. The CDR3 length is 13 residues. CDR1 is SGHVS, CDR2 FQNEAQ, per germline. With 1 base removed from V and 1 base from J, the gap between germline ends came to 5 bases. CDR3 loop: CASSLVPSYEQYF. The CDR3 nucleotides are TGTGCCAGCAGCTTAGTCCCATCCTACGAGCAGTACTTC.

The CDR3: CASRPTGRYEQYF. In DNA, the CDR3 is TGTGCCAGCAGACCGACAGGCCGCTACGAGCAGTACTTC. The chain recombines TRBV6-5 with TRBJ2-7, with a weak D call TRBD1 (6 bases). The V gene lost 6 bases and the J gene lost 3 bases, with 12 bases spanning the gap. The CDR3 runs to 13 residues. Germline V gene data show CDR1 as MNHEY and CDR2 as SVGAGI.

The chain is built from TRBV28 and TRBJ1-1; tentatively, D is TRBD1 (6 bases). Germline V gene lookup returns CDR1 MDHEN and CDR2 SYDVKM. V was pared by 11 bases and J by 1 base, with 14 bases between. The CDR3 consists of 13 residues. CDR3 in DNA: TGTGCCGCGAAGGGGGGCCCGAACACTGAAGCTTTCTTT. Residues: CAAKGGPNTEAFF.

This clone occurred once. V is TRBV10-3 and J is TRBJ1-5; no definite D call. V dropped 2 bases and J dropped 5 bases, with 7 bases sitting between them. Germline-derived CDR1 and CDR2 are ENHRY and SYGVKD. The CDR3 consists of 13 residues. The CDR3 DNA sequence: TGTGCCATCAGTGAGCTAGAGGATCAGCCCCAGCATTTT. Amino acid sequence: CAISELEDQPQHF.

The genes are TRBV28 and TRBJ1-5; maybe TRBD1 (6 bases). This CDR3 is 15 amino acids long. CDR1 and CDR2 from the germline V gene are MDHEN and SYDVKM. With 0 bases removed from V and 7 bases from J, the gap between germline ends came to 13 bases. The CDR3 loop reads CASSLWALGGQPQHF. CDR3 DNA sequence: TGTGCCAGCAGTTTATGGGCACTGGGGGGCCAGCCCCAGCATTTT.

V is TRBV4-1 and J is TRBJ2-7; unclear D gene. CDR3 size: 15 residues. The V and J ends lost 4 bases and 0 bases respectively, with 13 bases between them. The V gene's germline CDR1 is MGHRA and CDR2 YSYEKL. CDR3 coding DNA: TGCGCCAGCAGCCGATTAGGCGACCTCTCCTACGAGCAGTACTTC. Translating it yields CASSRLGDLSYEQYF.

This chain links TRBV10-3 with TRBJ2-3; TRBD2 agrees at 7 bases. V lost 6 bases, J lost 2 bases, and 8 bases stayed unmatched. CDR3 length: 15 residues. The V gene's germline CDR1 is ENHRY and CDR2 SYGVKD. The CDR3 nucleotides read TGTGCCATCAGAGGGACTACGTTGAACACAGATACGCAGTATTTT. Its translation: CAIRGTTLNTDTQYF.

The chain carries TRBV19 and TRBJ1-4; D is unresolved. The germline CDR1 and CDR2 sequences are LNHDA and SQIVND (reference sequence). The CDR3 runs 13 residues. V lost 6 bases to trimming and J lost 1 base, with 6 bases between them. In DNA form, the CDR3 reads TGTGCCAGTAGAGTCGGAACTAATGAAAAACTGTTTTTT. Amino acid sequence: CASRVGTNEKLFF.

The CDR3 reads CASSLGQGQYSPLHF. In DNA form, the CDR3 reads TGTGCCAGCAGCTTGGGACAGGGACAATACTCACCCCTCCACTTT. The chain couples TRBV7-2 to TRBJ1-6, with TRBD1 matching over 9 bases. This CDR3 is 15 amino acids long. Germline assignment: CDR1 SGHTA and CDR2 FQGNSA. After removal of 3 bases from V and 10 bases from J, the junction contained 7 bases not matched to a gene.

The chain employs TRBV18 and TRBJ1-2, with 9 positions matching TRBD1. Trimming cost V 3 bases and J 4 bases; bases outside gene matches: 9. Looked up from germline, CDR1 is KGHSH and CDR2 is LQKENI. The CDR3 totals 16 residues. DNA for the CDR3: TGTGCCAGCTCACCGGGGGGACAGGGTGGTCTCTATGGCTACACCTTC. It translates to CASSPGGQGGLYGYTF.

This chain connects TRBV9 to TRBJ2-2; no clear D. The CDR3 loop spans 15 amino acids. Trimming took off 4 bases at V and 0 bases at J, with 10 bases between the two ends. Germline lookup yields CDR1 SGDLS and CDR2 YYNGEE. The CDR3 DNA reads as TGTGCCAGCAGCCGGCAGACCGCGAACACCGGGGAGCTGTTTTTT. Protein product: CASSRQTANTGELFF.

This sequence joins TRBV7-3 and TRBJ1-6, with 8 positions matching TRBD1. Looked up from germline, CDR1 is SGHTA and CDR2 is FQGTGA. With V trimmed by 6 bases and J by 7 bases, 8 bases remained unmatched. This CDR3 comprises 15 residues. The CDR3 sequence: CASRPPGQANSPLHF. The CDR3 coding sequence is TGTGCCAGCAGGCCTCCGGGACAGGCAAATTCACCCCTCCACTTT.

V gene TRBV9 combines with J gene TRBJ2-7, with 12 bases fitting TRBD2. Germline CDR1 reads SGDLS; CDR2 reads YYNGEE. The CDR3 length is 16 residues. Unmatched junction bases numbered 8, after V lost 4 bases and J lost 3 bases. The CDR3 region is CASSHRTSGKIYEQYF. CDR3 in DNA: TGTGCCAGCAGCCACCGGACTAGCGGGAAGATCTACGAGCAGTACTTC.

V usage is TRBV25-1 and J usage is TRBJ2-7, with 10 bases that match TRBD1. With V trimmed by 10 bases and J by 7 bases, 10 bases remained unmatched. Germline assignment: CDR1 MGHDK and CDR2 SYGVNS. This CDR3 region has 13 residues. CDR3 sequence: CANFDRGRREQYF. The CDR3 bases are TGTGCCAACTTCGACAGGGGGCGACGAGAGCAGTACTTC.

The chain combines TRBV7-3 with TRBJ2-1; D perhaps matches TRBD1 (6 bases). The germline V gene encodes CDR1 SGHTA and CDR2 FQGTGA. Trimming took 3 bases from V and 9 from J, leaving 15 bases between them. This CDR3 has 14 amino acids. The CDR3 is CASSFQGRVREQFF. The CDR3 DNA reads TGTGCCAGCAGCTTTCAGGGGCGGGTTCGTGAGCAGTTCTTC.

The chain uses TRBV6-1 and TRBJ1-4; D perhaps matches TRBD1 (5 bases). CDR3 length: 14 residues. In germline, CDR1 is MNHNS, CDR2 SASEGT. The V and J ends lost 6 bases and 7 bases respectively, with 15 bases between them. CDR3 sequence: CASRETGLIEKLFF. Here the CDR3 DNA reads TGTGCCAGCAGGGAAACAGGACTAATTGAAAAACTGTTTTTT.

The chain links TRBV10-2 to TRBJ2-1; D gene unclear. V was shortened by 1 base and J by 8 bases, with 12 bases between the two germline ends. The CDR3 length is 14 residues. CDR1 is WSHSY and CDR2 is SAAADI in the germline V gene. Here the CDR3 reads CASSEWGLRDEQFF. Written as DNA, the CDR3 is TGCGCCAGCAGTGAGTGGGGTCTCCGCGATGAGCAGTTCTTC.

The chain has TRBV15 and TRBJ2-7, with a tentative D call TRBD2 (6 bases). V lost 0 bases, J lost 1 base, and 10 bases lay in between. The germline V gene encodes CDR1 LNHNV and CDR2 YYDKDF (reference sequence). The CDR3 is 15 amino acids. In DNA, the CDR3 is TGTGCCACCAGCAGAGATAGGGAGGTTTCCTACGAGCAGTACTTC. Protein sequence: CATSRDREVSYEQYF.

The CDR3 DNA reads as TGTGCCTCGTGGCTGGGACAGGGATACGAGCAGTACTTC. As protein: CASWLGQGYEQYF. The J gene is TRBJ2-7, the V gene TRBV30; 9 bases align to TRBD1. V lost 7 bases and J lost 4; bases outside the gene matches: 8. The germline V gene encodes CDR1 GTSNPN and CDR2 SVGIG (reference sequence). This CDR3 region has 13 residues.

The rearrangement uses TRBV19 and TRBJ1-1; no clear D gene. Germline CDR1 LNHDA, CDR2 SQIVND (reference sequence). The V end lost 4 bases, the J end lost 11 bases, and 29 bases lay between the germline ends. The CDR3 spans 17 residues. The CDR3: CASSRNSGLPPGVEAFF. The CDR3, as DNA: TGTGCCAGTAGTAGAAATTCCGGACTTCCCCCCGGGGTTGAGGCTTTCTTT.

The chain combines TRBV23-1 with TRBJ1-2; D may be TRBD1 (5 bases). TRBV23-1 carries the ORF label, with uncertain function. The CDR3 is 18 residues long. V dropped 3 bases and J dropped 2 bases, with 22 bases sitting between them. CDR3 bases: TGCGCCAGCAGTCACCTCTCCAGGGTTCTGTTCTGGAACTATGGCTACACCTTC. Translation gives CASSHLSRVLFWNYGYTF.

The chain combines TRBV11-1 with TRBJ2-1, with TRBD2 matching over 10 bases. V shed 5 bases, J shed 3 bases, and the junction held 7 bases outside the gene matches. CDR1 is SGHAT and CDR2 is FQDESV in the germline V gene (reference sequence). CDR3 length equals 16 residues. The CDR3 DNA reads as TGTGCCAGCAGCGCCACTAGCGGGATAAGCTACAATGAGCAGTTCTTC. This codes for CASSATSGISYNEQFF.